This entry lists 26 T cell receptor beta chains sequenced from one sample in a study of regulatory T cells in long-lasting Graves disease. Time point indicated: persistent/refractory GD, antithyroid drugs over 5 years with positive TRAb. From RNA extracted from PBMCs, the TCR library was made. Arm-PCR of CDR3 regions and iRepertoire HTBI primers were used to build TCR beta libraries. TCRdb passed the multiplex PCR reads through MiXCR, listing each CDR3 protein once. This repertoire shows roughly 500,000 distinct CDR3 sequences, 20% to 25% found once; its top ten account for around 13%. The sample consisted of peripheral blood mononuclear cells (PBMCs), taken when the disease was refractory, from a patient treated with antithyroid drugs. The receptor set was obtained from a female donor with Graves disease.

This clonotype was recorded at least ten times. This chain uses TRBV10-3 with TRBJ1-2; D perhaps matches TRBD1 (5 bases). Looked up from germline, CDR1 is ENHRY and CDR2 is SYGVKD. The CDR3 has 13 residues. V lost 3 bases and J 4 bases, leaving 9 bases between the germline ends. CDR3 sequence reads: CAISDREVYGYTF. DNA of the CDR3: TGTGCCATCAGTGACAGGGAGGTCTATGGCTACACCTTC.

This clonotype came up a few times. In DNA form, the CDR3 reads TGCAGCGTTGAAGCAGGGTCTGGGGGCTACACCTTC. As protein: CSVEAGSGGYTF. J is TRBJ1-2 and V is TRBV29-1; D perhaps matches TRBD1 (5 bases). V was cut by 1 base and J by 8 bases, with 11 bases left in between. From germline, CDR1 is SQVTM and CDR2 ANQGSEA. There are 12 residues in the CDR3.

This clonotype came up many times. The V call is TRBV28, the J call TRBJ1-2; tentative D call: TRBD1 (6 bases). V lost 2 bases and J lost 6, with 10 bases in between. The CDR3 extends over 13 amino acids. CDR1 and CDR2 from the germline V gene are MDHEN and SYDVKM. In nucleotides, the CDR3 is TGTGCCAGCAGTTTAATGGGGGCGAATGGCTACACCTTC. Its translation: CASSLMGANGYTF.

V is TRBV5-5 and J is TRBJ1-6, with D uncertain. Germline-derived CDR1 and CDR2 are SGHKS and YYEKEE (reference sequence). V lost 1 base to trimming and J lost 6 bases, with 14 bases between them. The CDR3 loop spans 16 amino acids. The CDR3 DNA reads as TGTGCCAGCAGCTTGTCCTTGGGCCAAGGTAATTCACCCCTCCACTTT. Protein: CASSLSLGQGNSPLHF.

As for this clonotype: This may stem from a read error, because a much larger clone lies one nucleotide away. The rearrangement joins TRBV28 to TRBJ1-1; D is uncertain. CDR3 length equals 12 residues. Germline CDR1 MDHEN, CDR2 SYDVKM. V was cut by 3 bases and J by 3 bases, with 5 bases left in between. CDR3 sequence: CASSFADTEAFF. CDR3 in DNA: TGTGCCAGCAGTTTCGCGGACACTGAAGCTTTCTTT.

The rearrangement links TRBV7-8 to TRBJ2-3; TRBD2 might be the D (6 bases). V lost 5 bases to trimming and J lost 0 bases, with 12 bases between them. The CDR3 has 15 amino acids. CDR1 is SGHVS and CDR2 is FQNEAQ in the germline V gene. In nucleotides, the CDR3 is TGTGCCAGCAGCCACCGCGGGGTTAGCACAGATACGCAGTATTTT. Amino acids: CASSHRGVSTDTQYF. The variable domain in full, with the rest retrieved from reference TRBV7-8 and TRBJ2-3, is GAGVSQSPRYKVAKRGQDVALRCDPISGHVSLFWYQQALGQGPEFLTYFQNEAQLDKSGLPSDRFFAERPEGSVSTLKIQRTQQEDSAVYLCASSHRGVSTDTQYFGPGTRLTVL.

Turning to this clonotype: This may be a read error: a much more frequent sequence differs by one nucleotide. The chain has TRBV12-3 or TRBV12-4 and TRBJ1-5; D is perhaps TRBD1 (5 bases). The CDR3 has 15 residues. V lost 5 bases and J 7 bases, leaving 18 bases between the germline ends. CDR3 sequence reads: CASSLGVHAGQPQHF. The CDR3 region has the DNA TGTGCCAGCAGTCTAGGGGTACACGCGGGGCAGCCCCAGCATTTT.

This clonotype was seen at least ten times. The chain is built from TRBV7-9 and TRBJ2-7, with D tentatively TRBD1 (6 bases). Germline CDR1 SEHNR, CDR2 FQNEAQ (reference sequence). Trimming shortened V by 1 base and J by 5 bases, and 12 bases separated the two germline ends. The CDR3 spans 14 residues. The CDR3 coding sequence is TGTGCCAGCAGCTTAGGGACAGACCCCGACGAGCAGTACTTC. Residues: CASSLGTDPDEQYF.

This clonotype was recorded a few times. Being one base from a much bigger clone, this may be a read error. The chain combines TRBV29-1 with TRBJ2-5; tentative D call: TRBD2 (5 bases). This CDR3 comprises 11 residues. Deletions cut 0 bases from V and 7 bases from J, with 6 bases between. The V gene's germline CDR1 is SQVTM and CDR2 ANQGSEA. The CDR3 protein is CSVEEEGTQYF. The CDR3 DNA reads TGCAGCGTTGAAGAAGAGGGGACCCAGTACTTC.

The chain links TRBV20-1 to TRBJ1-4, with TRBD1 identical over 10 bases. The CDR3 sequence is 15 residues long. CDR1 is DFQATT, CDR2 SNEGSKA, per germline (reference sequence). The junction had 7 bases not matched to a gene; V was cut back by 6 bases and J by 3 bases. The chain's CDR3 is CSAHPGQGANEKLFF. The CDR3 nucleotides are TGCAGTGCCCACCCCGGACAGGGGGCTAATGAAAAACTGTTTTTT.

This clonotype occurred many times. This rearrangement joins TRBV19 to TRBJ1-4; D perhaps matches TRBD1 (6 bases). The CDR3 runs 15 residues. Between the trimmed V and J ends, which lost 4 bases and 3 bases, there was a span of 12 bases. Germline CDR1 LNHDA, CDR2 SQIVND (reference sequence). This CDR3 is CASSKGDPPNEKLFF. CDR3 DNA sequence: TGTGCCAGTAGTAAGGGGGACCCGCCTAATGAAAAACTGTTTTTT.

Many counts were recorded for this clonotype. V is TRBV28 and J is TRBJ1-5, with 9 bases lining up with TRBD1. CDR3 length equals 15 residues. V shed 4 bases, J shed 4 bases, and the junction held 5 bases outside the gene matches. Germline V lookup: CDR1 MDHEN, CDR2 SYDVKM. Written as DNA, the CDR3 is TGTGCCAGCAGTTCCCCCGACAGGGGGAATCAGCCCCAGCATTTT. The encoded protein is CASSSPDRGNQPQHF.

This clonotype was seen ten or more times. CDR3 in DNA: TGTGCCAGCAGTGGACACGGGGCGAACTCCTACGAGCAGTACTTC. It specifies CASSGHGANSYEQYF. The rearrangement links TRBV2 to TRBJ2-7; D may correspond to TRBD1 or TRBD2 (5 bases each). Trimming removed 4 bases from V and 0 bases from J, with 13 bases in between. From germline, CDR1 is SNHLY and CDR2 FYNNEI. The CDR3 sequence is 15 residues long.

The gene calls are TRBV5-1 and TRBJ2-3, with TRBD1 as a possible D gene (5 bases). Per germline, CDR1 SGHRS and CDR2 YFSETQ. V lost 4 bases, J lost 2 bases, and 23 bases lay in between. This CDR3 has 18 amino acids. The CDR3 protein is CASSLRPTGPFATDTQYF. For the CDR3, the DNA is TGCGCCAGCAGCCTTAGACCTACAGGACCCTTCGCCACAGATACGCAGTATTTT.

The chain recombines TRBV19 with TRBJ1-5; D might be TRBD1 (5 bases). This CDR3 is 15 amino acids long. Per germline, CDR1 LNHDA and CDR2 SQIVND (reference sequence). CDR3 nucleotide sequence: TGTGCGTCCTCAAGGACATCGGGTGGCAATCAGCCCCAGCATTTT. Protein: CASSRTSGGNQPQHF.

This clonotype was counted at least ten times. This sequence joins TRBV12-3 or TRBV12-4 and TRBJ1-1; 7 bases line up with TRBD1. This CDR3 region has 13 residues. V shed 5 bases and J 4 bases; nucleotides not matched to a gene: 4. CDR3 nucleotides: TGTGCCAGCAGTCCCACAGGGGCCACTGAAGCTTTCTTT. Translated, it gives CASSPTGATEAFF.

This clonotype was counted a few times. The V call is TRBV29-1, the J call TRBJ2-7, with 8 bases that match TRBD1. There are 15 residues in the CDR3. The germline CDR1 and CDR2 sequences are SQVTM and ANQGSEA. Losses at the gene ends were 1 base for V and 4 bases for J; bases not matched to a gene: 9. The CDR3 sequence: CSVEGYQGAGYEQYF. The CDR3 DNA reads as TGCAGCGTTGAAGGTTACCAGGGGGCTGGTTACGAGCAGTACTTC.

This clonotype has just a few counts. The chain links TRBV10-3 to TRBJ1-6; no clear D. V dropped 0 bases and J dropped 8 bases, with 14 bases sitting between them. Germline-derived CDR1 and CDR2 are ENHRY and SYGVKD. The CDR3 runs 16 residues. CDR3: CAISESTWDYDSPLHF. CDR3 DNA sequence: TGTGCCATCAGTGAGTCGACATGGGATTATGATTCACCCCTCCACTTT.

This clonotype has just a few counts. J is TRBJ1-5 and V is TRBV2; D is unresolved. CDR1 SNHLY and CDR2 FYNNEI come from the germline V gene. The CDR3 loop spans 14 amino acids. V lost 3 bases and J lost 8, with 14 bases in between. CDR3 amino acids: CASSEVQSLKPQHF. In DNA form, the CDR3 reads TGTGCCAGCAGTGAGGTGCAGTCCCTCAAGCCCCAGCATTTT. The whole variable domain, filled in from reference TRBV2 and TRBJ1-5, reads EPEVTQTPSHQVTQMGQEVILRCVPISNHLYFYWYRQILGQKVEFLVSFYNNEISEKSEIFDDQFSVERPDGSNFTLKIRSTKLEDSAMYFCASSEVQSLKPQHFGDGTRLSIL.

The chain recombines TRBV3-1 with TRBJ2-5; TRBD2 matches at 7 bases. The CDR3 has 15 amino acids. Trimming removed 4 bases from V and 2 bases from J; junction bases left unmatched: 7. Germline CDR1 reads LGHDT; CDR2 reads YNNKEL (reference sequence). The CDR3 region is CASSPIGGSQETQYF. The CDR3 DNA reads as TGTGCCAGCAGCCCCATCGGCGGGAGTCAAGAGACCCAGTACTTC.

Ten or more counts support this clonotype. The chain is built from TRBV12-3 or TRBV12-4 and TRBJ1-5; weak D call: TRBD1 (6 bases). V shed 6 bases and J shed 7 bases, with 19 bases lying between them. The CDR3 is 15 amino acids. Here the CDR3 reads CASRVTGGPEQPQHF. The CDR3 nucleotides are TGTGCCAGCAGAGTGACAGGCGGGCCAGAGCAGCCCCAGCATTTT.

This chain connects TRBV5-1 to TRBJ2-6, with a weak D call TRBD1 (5 bases). The germline V and J ends were trimmed by 2 bases and 4 bases, with 10 bases remaining between them. Germline V gene data show CDR1 as SGHRS and CDR2 as YFSETQ. This CDR3 region has 15 residues. CDR3 region: CASSFQGTGANVLTF. CDR3 coding DNA: TGCGCCAGCAGCTTCCAGGGTACCGGGGCCAACGTCCTGACTTTC.

This clonotype has more than one count but fewer than ten. This chain joins TRBV19 and TRBJ1-1, with D possibly being TRBD1 (6 bases). Germline CDR1 LNHDA, CDR2 SQIVND (reference sequence). The CDR3 totals 15 residues. V was clipped by 4 bases and J by 2 bases, with 14 bases between them. In DNA form, the CDR3 reads TGTGCCAGTAGTAAAAGTCAGGGGCCCAACACTGAAGCTTTCTTT. This sequence encodes CASSKSQGPNTEAFF.

This clonotype was seen at least ten times. The V call is TRBV7-2, the J call TRBJ1-2; 8 bases align to TRBD1. Germline assignment: CDR1 SGHTA and CDR2 FQGNSA. CDR3 size: 13 residues. Trimming removed 4 bases from V and 6 bases from J; junction bases left unmatched: 4. The CDR3 coding sequence is TGTGCCAGCAGCTATGGGACAGGTGATGGCTACACCTTC. Translation gives CASSYGTGDGYTF.

This clonotype was observed at least ten times. This chain links TRBV28 with TRBJ1-1; 7 bases align to TRBD1. The CDR3 is 14 residues long. Losses at the gene ends were 5 bases for V and 5 bases for J; bases not matched to a gene: 8. CDR1 and CDR2 from the germline V gene are MDHEN and SYDVKM. CDR3 region: CASSPGQDGTEAFF. CDR3 coding DNA: TGTGCCAGCAGTCCAGGACAGGACGGGACTGAAGCTTTCTTT.

The chain joins TRBV28 to TRBJ2-1; tentative D call: TRBD2 (6 bases). The V gene's germline CDR1 is MDHEN and CDR2 SYDVKM. V dropped 4 bases and J dropped 1 base, with 14 bases sitting between them. The CDR3 totals 16 residues. CDR3 bases: TGTGCCAGCAGTTCGCCCGCGGGGAAGTCCTACAATGAGCAGTTCTTC. Amino acid sequence: CASSSPAGKSYNEQFF. Drawing the rest from reference TRBV28 and TRBJ2-1, the complete variable domain is DVKVTQSSRYLVKRTGEKVFLECVQDMDHENMFWYRQDPGLGLRLIYFSYDVKMKEKGDIPEGYSVSREKKERFSLILESASTNQTSMYLCASSSPAGKSYNEQFFGPGTRLTVL.